What follows are 20 T cell receptor beta chains derived from one specimen sequenced in a study of Ad26.COV2.S vaccination and SARS-CoV-2 variants. Noted treatment: 15 to 20 received Ad26.COV2.S at low or high dose, single or two shots; about 5 received placebo; per-sample allocation not given. The samples were gathered on day 63 after the first injection of vaccine or placebo. Some clones are missing from TCRdb's copy, which holds only in-frame ones; the method was immunoSEQ multiplex PCR. The data hold around 450,000 clones, with more than 80% observed a single time. The input for sequencing was peripheral blood, taken in a trial of Ad26.COV2.S vaccine versus placebo. All receptors come from a person aged 18-65 years who received the Ad26.COV2.S COVID-19 vaccine or a placebo.

The gene calls are TRBV15 and TRBJ2-7, with no clear D. Between the trimmed V and J ends, which lost 5 bases and 1 base, there was a span of 15 bases. Germline CDR1 LNHNV, CDR2 YYDKDF (reference sequence). The CDR3 contains 15 residues. CDR3: CATSPSLSPSYEQYF. DNA for the CDR3: TGTGCCACCAGCCCAAGTCTCAGTCCATCCTACGAGCAGTACTTC.

The J gene is TRBJ2-5, the V gene TRBV9, with D unresolved. The CDR3 runs to 16 residues. Trimming left V 0 bases short and J 0 bases short, with 12 bases between. In germline, CDR1 is SGDLS, CDR2 YYNGEE. The CDR3: CASSVDARSYQETQYF. In nucleotides, the CDR3 is TGTGCCAGCAGCGTAGACGCGCGATCGTACCAAGAGACCCAGTACTTC.

This chain uses TRBV20-1 with TRBJ1-2, with D uncertain. The germline V gene encodes CDR1 DFQATT and CDR2 SNEGSKA (reference sequence). The germline V and J ends were trimmed by 6 bases and 8 bases, with 10 bases remaining between them. CDR3 size: 10 residues. CDR3 nucleotides: TGCAGTGCGTTAGGGAACGGCTACACCTTC. Encoded protein: CSALGNGYTF.

The chain uses TRBV7-9 and TRBJ1-5; 10 positions match TRBD1. V shed 5 bases and J 2 bases; nucleotides not matched to a gene: 3. Germline assignment: CDR1 SEHNR and CDR2 FQNEAQ (reference sequence). The CDR3 length is 15 residues. Here the CDR3 reads CASSGQGEGNQPQHF. The CDR3 DNA is TGTGCCAGCAGCGGACAGGGGGAAGGCAATCAGCCCCAGCATTTT.

The chain couples TRBV5-6 to TRBJ2-5, with 12 bases fitting TRBD1. Germline V gene data show CDR1 as SGHDT and CDR2 as YYEEEE. Trimming took 6 bases from V and 2 from J; bases not matched to a gene: 5. The CDR3 totals 15 residues. CDR3 DNA sequence: TGTGCCAGCACCGGGACAGGGGGCCCTCAAGAGACCCAGTACTTC. This gives the protein CASTGTGGPQETQYF.

The J gene is TRBJ1-2, the V gene TRBV5-1; no clear D gene. The germline CDR1 and CDR2 sequences are SGHRS and YFSETQ. The CDR3 totals 14 residues. Between the trimmed V and J ends, which lost 1 base and 6 bases, there was a span of 13 bases. The CDR3 protein is CASSLSSTWDGYTF. DNA of the CDR3: TGCGCCAGCAGCTTGAGTAGTACGTGGGATGGCTACACCTTC.

The J gene is TRBJ1-4, the V gene TRBV28; 8 bases are shared with TRBD1. Germline assignment: CDR1 MDHEN and CDR2 SYDVKM. CDR3 length: 14 residues. Trimming took 6 bases from V and 5 from J; bases not matched to a gene: 5. CDR3 bases: TGTGCCAGCAGCCAGACAGGGGAAAATGAAAAACTGTTTTTT. Protein sequence: CASSQTGENEKLFF.

The chain employs TRBV7-3 and TRBJ2-3, with D perhaps TRBD2 (6 bases). V shed 8 bases and J shed 0 bases, with 6 bases lying between them. This CDR3 is 12 amino acids long. CDR1 and CDR2 from the germline V gene are SGHTA and FQGTGA. The CDR3 DNA reads TGTGCCAGCGGGACTAGCACAGATACGCAGTATTTT. This translates into CASGTSTDTQYF.

This rearrangement joins TRBV6-5 to TRBJ1-1, with a possible D match to TRBD1 (6 bases). Trimming removed 8 bases from V and 7 bases from J, with 17 bases in between. The CDR3 covers 13 residues. Germline V CDR1 and CDR2: MNHEY, SVGAGI. The CDR3 reads CASGRGTESEAFF. CDR3 in DNA: TGTGCCAGCGGCAGGGGAACGGAGAGTGAAGCTTTCTTT.

This clone was seen a single time. The chain couples TRBV7-9 to TRBJ2-7, with 9 bases that match TRBD1. CDR1 SEHNR and CDR2 FQNEAQ come from the germline V gene (reference sequence). The CDR3 is 14 amino acids. Germline trimming cut 4 bases from V and 5 bases from J; bases unmatched to any gene: 6. CDR3 region: CASSSGQGTNEQYF. CDR3 sequence (DNA): TGTGCCAGCAGCTCAGGACAGGGGACTAACGAGCAGTACTTC.

The chain is built from TRBV7-2 and TRBJ2-5; TRBD2 matches at 12 bases. With V trimmed by 4 bases and J by 2 bases, 11 bases remained unmatched. Germline V gene lookup returns CDR1 SGHTA and CDR2 FQGNSA. The CDR3 is 18 residues long. The CDR3: CASSSKPRLAGEQETQYF. As DNA, the CDR3 is TGTGCCAGCAGCTCAAAACCTCGACTAGCGGGGGAACAAGAGACCCAGTACTTC.

The rearrangement joins TRBV7-3 to TRBJ2-1; D not certain. The CDR3 extends over 11 amino acids. Trimming removed 6 bases from V and 5 bases from J, with 5 bases in between. The germline gives CDR1 SGHTA, CDR2 FQGTGA. CDR3 loop: CASRLDNEQFF. Here the CDR3 DNA reads TGTGCCAGCAGACTCGACAATGAGCAGTTCTTC.

The J gene is TRBJ2-1, the V gene TRBV5-1, with TRBD2 matching 9 bases. CDR1 and CDR2 from the germline V gene are SGHRS and YFSETQ. The CDR3 contains 15 residues. After removal of 1 base from V and 6 bases from J, the junction contained 5 bases not matched to a gene. The CDR3 sequence is CASSLSLAGFNEQFF. DNA for the CDR3: TGCGCCAGCAGCTTGAGTCTAGCGGGGTTCAATGAGCAGTTCTTC. The whole variable domain, filled in from reference TRBV5-1 and TRBJ2-1, reads KAGVTQTPRYLIKTRGQQVTLSCSPISGHRSVSWYQQTPGQGLQFLFEYFSETQRNKGNFPGRFSGRQFSNSRSEMNVSTLELGDSALYLCASSLSLAGFNEQFFGPGTRLTVL.

The chain joins TRBV27 to TRBJ1-1; D is uncertain. Germline CDR1 MNHEY, CDR2 SMNVEV (reference sequence). Trimming took 3 bases from V and 3 from J, leaving 14 bases between them. CDR3 length equals 15 residues. CDR3 protein: CASSFGPGSDTEAFF. The CDR3 nucleotides read TGTGCCAGCAGTTTCGGTCCGGGGAGCGACACTGAAGCTTTCTTT.

The chain joins TRBV19 to TRBJ2-3; D gene uncertain. V lost 7 bases to trimming and J lost 8 bases, with 19 bases between them. CDR3 length equals 14 residues. Germline values: CDR1 LNHDA, CDR2 SQIVND (reference sequence). The CDR3 is CASTPPPDRRTQYF. In DNA form, the CDR3 reads TGTGCCAGTACTCCACCGCCGGATCGGCGTACGCAGTATTTT.

J is TRBJ1-1 and V is TRBV2, with D perhaps matching TRBD1 (6 bases). The V end was cut by 1 base, the J end by 11 bases, with 14 bases between. This CDR3 contains 13 residues. Germline V gene lookup returns CDR1 SNHLY and CDR2 FYNNEI. This CDR3 reads CASSEGEDSRAFF. CDR3 bases: TGTGCCAGCAGTGAAGGAGAGGACAGCAGGGCTTTCTTT.

The chain combines TRBV19 with TRBJ2-7; the match to TRBD2 covers 7 bases. The J segment lost 7 bases and the V segment lost 0 bases, leaving 9 bases of the junction unmatched. CDR3 length equals 15 residues. Germline assignment: CDR1 LNHDA and CDR2 SQIVND (reference sequence). CDR3 nucleotide sequence: TGTGCCAGTAGTATAGATGGTAGCGGGCTCCTTGAGCAGTACTTC. Its protein product is CASSIDGSGLLEQYF. The full variable domain, completed using reference TRBV19 and TRBJ2-7, is DGGITQSPKYLFRKEGQNVTLSCEQNLNHDAMYWYRQDPGQGLRLIYYSQIVNDFQKGDIAEGYSVSREKKESFPLTVTSAQKNPTAFYLCASSIDGSGLLEQYFGPGTRLTVT.

The chain employs TRBV19 and TRBJ1-1; D is unclear. V was cut by 2 bases and J by 1 base, with 5 bases left in between. The CDR3 runs to 13 residues. Germline CDR1 and CDR2: LNHDA and SQIVND (reference sequence). The CDR3 DNA reads TGTGCCAGTAGTATAAACAGGAACACTGAAGCTTTCTTT. Translated, it gives CASSINRNTEAFF.

CDR3 loop: CASSVYGSGANVLTF. CDR3 sequence (DNA): TGTGCCAGCAGCGTATATGGGTCTGGGGCCAACGTCCTGACTTTC. The chain employs TRBV9 and TRBJ2-6; D not resolved. Per germline, CDR1 SGDLS and CDR2 YYNGEE. Trimming took off 1 base at V and 1 base at J, with 6 bases between the two ends. The CDR3 totals 15 residues. Together with reference TRBV9 and TRBJ2-6, the CDR3 gives the full variable domain: DSGVTQTPKHLITATGQRVTLRCSPRSGDLSVYWYQQSLDQGLQFLIQYYNGEERAKGNILERFSAQQFPDLHSELNLSSLELGDSALYFCASSVYGSGANVLTFGAGSRLTVL.

The J gene is TRBJ1-6, the V gene TRBV6-5; D ambiguous. Per germline, CDR1 MNHEY and CDR2 SVGAGI. Trimming took off 7 bases at V and 5 bases at J, with 9 bases between the two ends. This CDR3 has 13 amino acids. The CDR3 region is CASKQIHNSPLHF. DNA of the CDR3: TGTGCCAGCAAGCAGATACATAATTCACCCCTCCACTTT.